This TCR beta chain appears in the sequencing data of a study of blood T cell repertoires in COVID-19. Study context: T cells, B-cell-depleted T cells, or PBMCs supplied cDNA or gDNA.

People in the exposed group encountered a COVID-19 case within 2 weeks before entering the study. In the authors' workflow: Amplified reference gene primers provided the basis for estimating nucleated cell counts. Repertoires were generated with immunoSEQ multiplex PCR, while TCRdb's copy carries only in-frame clones and drops some. V, J and clone size derive from that table, while D and trimming were established from the DNA sequence. The sample holds approximately 250,000 clones, approximately 90% seen once. The sequenced sample was PBMCs or T cells enriched from blood (not recorded which). This TCR came from a man in his forties who had been exposed to COVID-19.

The CDR3: CASSNGLSPYNEQFF. CDR3 in DNA: TGTGCCAGCAGCAACGGTTTAAGCCCCTACAATGAGCAGTTCTTC. The gene calls are TRBV21-1 and TRBJ2-1; the table's D call, TRBD2, was not checked against the DNA. TRBV21-1 is listed as a pseudogene. The CDR3 runs to 15 residues.